A selection of T cell receptor beta chains follows, all from one sample in a study of blood T cell repertoires in COVID-19. TCRdb's copy holds only in-frame clones and misses some; the assay was immunoSEQ multiplex PCR. The top ten hold about 4.7% of the sample, which has over 100,000 clones, just over 85% seen once. Sequenced material: peripheral blood. Source of these receptors: a man aged 40-49 years with acute or convalescent COVID-19. CDR3s include the opening cysteine and the closing phenylalanine or tryptophan. D genes are given only for firm matches. Only some rows state a clone size, as once, few, many or a class for expanded clones.

V,size,J,D,length,DNA,CDR3
TRBV10-2,few,TRBJ2-1,NA,12,TGCGCCAGCCGCGCCGACAACAATGAGCAGTTCTTC,CASRADNNEQFF
TRBV11-2,NA,TRBJ1-5,NA,15,TGTGCCAGCAGCCGTTTTACAGATAGCAATCAGCCCCAGCATTTT,CASSRFTDSNQPQHF
TRBV27,NA,TRBJ2-1,TRBD2,20,TGTGCCAGCAGTCCTCGGCCAGGGAGACTAGCGGGAGGGCTTGGCAATGAGCAGTTCTTC,CASSPRPGRLAGGLGNEQFF
TRBV3-1/TRBV3-2,NA,TRBJ1-3,TRBD1,14,TGTGCCAGCAGGCACGGGACAGGGGGAAACACCATATATTTT,CASRHGTGGNTIYF
TRBV19,NA,TRBJ2-7,TRBD1,15,TGTGCCAGTAGTCCTCAGACAGGGGGTCTCTACGAGCAGTACTTC,CASSPQTGGLYEQYF
TRBV27,NA,TRBJ2-6,TRBD1,17,TGTGCCAGCAGCCGGACAGGGGGTAGCCCTGGGGCCAACGTCCTGACTTTC,CASSRTGGSPGANVLTF
TRBV5-4,NA,TRBJ1-2,TRBD1,13,TGTGCCAGCAGCCATGACAGGGAACACGGCTACACCTTC,CASSHDREHGYTF
TRBV29-1,NA,TRBJ1-1,TRBD1,13,TGCAGCGTTAAGGGACAGGGGGACACTGAAGCTTTCTTT,CSVKGQGDTEAFF
TRBV7-3,few,TRBJ2-1,NA,14,TGTGCCAGCAGCTTCCACCCAATAGACAATGAGCAGTTCTTC,CASSFHPIDNEQFF
TRBV19,NA,TRBJ1-2,TRBD1,15,TGTGCCAGTAGTATAGGGACAGGGTATAACTATGGCTACACCTTC,CASSIGTGYNYGYTF
TRBV3-1/TRBV3-2,NA,TRBJ1-1,NA,17,TGTGCCAGCAGCCAATGGTACGGAGGGGAACGGAACACTGAAGCTTTCTTT,CASSQWYGGERNTEAFF
TRBV6-5,NA,TRBJ1-2,TRBD1,16,TGTGCCAGCAGTTACTCCGGGACAGGACCGAACTATGGCTACACCTTC,CASSYSGTGPNYGYTF
TRBV14,NA,TRBJ1-2,TRBD1,13,TGTGCCAGCAGCCGGGACAGGGGCTATGGCTACACCTTC,CASSRDRGYGYTF
TRBV7-9,NA,TRBJ1-1,TRBD1,14,TGTGCCAGCAGCTTACCCGGGACAGGCCTTGAAGCTTTCTTT,CASSLPGTGLEAFF
TRBV6-4,NA,TRBJ2-3,NA,16,TGTGCCAGCAGCCCTCTGTCAGGTGGAGGTACAGATACGCAGTATTTT,CASSPLSGGGTDTQYF
TRBV10-2,NA,TRBJ2-5,NA,15,TGCGCCAGCATTTCTGGGGCCGCGAACGAGGTGACCCAGTACTTC,CASISGAANEVTQYF
TRBV11-2,NA,TRBJ2-4,NA,14,TGTGCCAGCAGCGAGGGCGGGGCCAAAAACATTCAGTACTTC,CASSEGGAKNIQYF
TRBV12-3/TRBV12-4,medium-sized,TRBJ1-1,NA,12,TGTGCCAGCAGCGTCCGGGGCACTGAAGCTTTCTTT,CASSVRGTEAFF